This T cell receptor (beta chain) was recovered during a study of blood T cell repertoires in COVID-19. Study-level information: Whether acute or convalescent, the COVID-19 samples came from the United States, Italy and Spain.

Authors' methods: Nucleated cell number was recorded as an estimate derived from reference gene primer amplification. The assay was immunoSEQ multiplex PCR, and TCRdb's table has in-frame clones only and misses some. Clone size and the V and J calls come from that table; the DNA yielded D and trimming. The sample contains about 76,000 clones, approximately 85% of which appear only once. Seattle enrolled patients during active infection and tracked them longitudinally. Trimming cost V 5 bases and J 4 bases, with 18 bases left between them. Germline V gene sequence: CDR1 LGHNT, CDR2 FRNRAP. This CDR3 has 16 residues.

Sequencing was carried out using peripheral blood. This chain connects TRBV12-5 to TRBJ1-5; D may be TRBD1 (6 bases). This clonotype originated in a man aged 55 to 70 with COVID-19, enrolled during active disease. The CDR3 region has the DNA TGTGCTAGTGGTCCGCCCGACGGGGGGCAGAATCAGCCCCAGCATTTT. This translates into CASGPPDGGQNQPQHF.